What follows is one T cell receptor beta chain and its context. The specificity of this receptor is unknown. Within one base of it there is no much larger clone, and no base qualities were kept. Using the deep immunoSEQ assay, TCR CDR3 regions were amplified from genomic DNA by multiplex PCR. For each cell subset, the extracted genomic DNA was distributed evenly across all wells of several immunoSEQ 96-well plates, and each plate served as one replicate. For sorted subsets, about 220 ng of genomic DNA, equivalent to some 30,000 T cell genomes, went into each replicate PCR. The purified libraries were quantified using a Qubit 3.0 fluorometer, sized with a Bioanalyzer 2100, and then quantified again using the KAPA Library Quantification kit. Each immunoSEQ 96-well plate was sequenced on its own single-read 150-cycle Illumina NextSeq 550 flow cell. From the authors' description of their analysis: Because the immunoSEQ output held only junctional sequences and lacked quality scores, the filtering could not match the filtering applied to full-length reads. To assign V/J genes and CDR3, sequences were annotated against IMGT germline references using PyIR, a Python wrapper for IgBLAST v1.9. Reads with weak V/J assignments (E-value above 1e-6), missing CDR3, stop codons, out-of-frame junctions, or ambiguous translated residues were removed. V3J clonotypes were defined as sequences sharing the same inferred V gene, J gene, and CDR3 amino acid sequence. To compute the percentage overlap between repertoires, the number of shared unique clonotypes was divided by the size of the smaller repertoire. Richness of each repertoire was evaluated using RTK rarefaction, the Chao1 estimator, and Recon v2.1 estimates of unobserved clonotypes. Generation probabilities for all TCRbeta clonotypes obtained by the gDNA method from several donors were computed using OLGA. TCRdb took this table from immuneACCESS and kept in-frame rearrangements with V and J called. Such tables lack part of the clones; where checked against another copy, unresolved V genes explain under half of the gap, and the rest is unexplained. D and trimming come from the DNA, and the V and J calls and clone size come from that table. The sample records about 110,000 clones, about 62% of which are singletons. Together, the top ten hold 20% to 25% of the sample.

Trimming removed 6 bases from V and 0 bases from J, leaving 23 bases between the germline ends. Reading from cysteine to phenylalanine, the CDR3 counts 18 amino acids. The retained sequence is limited to the CDR3, 54 bases, with the frame set at the first base. Via the germline V gene, CDR1 is MGHDK and CDR2 SYGVNS. The data derive from a study of shared clonotypes between healthy human individuals (dated by TCRdb to the early 2020s). In the study overall: Three men and two women, aged 18 to 49 years, made up the cohort. Per donor, three plates each were used for CD4 naive and CD4 memory, two for CD8 naive, and one for CD8 memory. Each donor's leukapheresis produced roughly between about 0.8 and 10 billion PBMCs. To estimate repertoire size and how much clonotypes are shared between individuals, the study performed deep sequencing of blood TCR repertoires from about 5 healthy adults. To increase sequencing depth and limit assay-specific biases, TCR repertoire library preparation and sequencing were carried out by different laboratories using diverse techniques.

Healthy HIV-negative adults with no recently reported acute infections or vaccinations were included as donors. All donors were Caucasian adults living in Nashville, Tennessee, USA. The CD8 memory samples were a combination of magnetically selected CD45RO+ cells and CCR7-negative CD45RA+ effector memory (TemRA) cells. After blood collection by leukapheresis, PBMCs were isolated using Ficoll-Histopaque density gradient centrifugation and then cryopreserved in the vapor phase of liquid nitrogen. Purity and quantity of every magnetically sorted T cell population were checked by analytical flow cytometry. From each sorted fraction, genomic DNA was isolated and quantified by UV absorbance on a Nanodrop 2000c. What the authors observed across the whole study: Only blood was sampled, and tissue TCR repertoires likely differ from those in blood. Naive subsets generally had larger estimated clonotype richness than memory subsets did. When a handful of donors were compared, the shared fraction of clonotypes was about 5% for naive CD4, less than 4% for naive CD8, about 2.4% for memory CD4, and 0.35% to 0.4% for memory CD8. Even with the large sequencing depth, rarefaction of the sorted-subset datasets indicated that sequencing was incomplete. Compared with non-shared clonotypes, the clonotypes found in all four sorted-subset donors had higher generation probabilities. The small number of donors limited the genetic and exposure-history diversity represented. Based on pairwise subsampling, the degree of clonotype sharing among donors was expected to be affected by sequencing depth.

The sequenced sample was memory CD8+ T cells sorted from blood. The cell subset or site label, read with the paper, signifies: CD45RO+ cells pooled with CCR7-negative TemRA cells. Recombination joined TRBV25-1 with TRBJ2-5; the D gene is perhaps TRBD1 or TRBD2, as each covers 8 bases. The sequence was obtained from a woman under 40 in good health. The CDR3 region has the sequence CASSLPGGGQANQETQYF. The DNA is as follows: TGTGCCAGCAGCCTCCCGGGGGGGGGACAGGCGAACCAAGAGACCCAGTACTTC.